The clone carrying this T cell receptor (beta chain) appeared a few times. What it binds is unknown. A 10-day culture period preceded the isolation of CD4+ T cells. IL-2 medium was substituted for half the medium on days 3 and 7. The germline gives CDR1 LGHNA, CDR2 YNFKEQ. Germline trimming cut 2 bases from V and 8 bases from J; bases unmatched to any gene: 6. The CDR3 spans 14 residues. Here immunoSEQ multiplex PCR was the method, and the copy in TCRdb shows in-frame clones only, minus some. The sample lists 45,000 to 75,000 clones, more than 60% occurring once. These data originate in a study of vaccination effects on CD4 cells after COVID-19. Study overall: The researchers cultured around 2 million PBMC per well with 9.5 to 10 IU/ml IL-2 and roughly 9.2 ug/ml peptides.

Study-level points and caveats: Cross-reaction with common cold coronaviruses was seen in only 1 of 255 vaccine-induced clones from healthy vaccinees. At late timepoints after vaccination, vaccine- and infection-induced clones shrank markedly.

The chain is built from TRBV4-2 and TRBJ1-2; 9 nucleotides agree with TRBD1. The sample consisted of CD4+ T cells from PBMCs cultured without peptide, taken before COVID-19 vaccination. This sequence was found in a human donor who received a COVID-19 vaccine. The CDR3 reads CASSQTGQGDGYTF. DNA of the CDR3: TGTGCCAGCAGCCAAACGGGACAGGGTGACGGCTACACCTTC.